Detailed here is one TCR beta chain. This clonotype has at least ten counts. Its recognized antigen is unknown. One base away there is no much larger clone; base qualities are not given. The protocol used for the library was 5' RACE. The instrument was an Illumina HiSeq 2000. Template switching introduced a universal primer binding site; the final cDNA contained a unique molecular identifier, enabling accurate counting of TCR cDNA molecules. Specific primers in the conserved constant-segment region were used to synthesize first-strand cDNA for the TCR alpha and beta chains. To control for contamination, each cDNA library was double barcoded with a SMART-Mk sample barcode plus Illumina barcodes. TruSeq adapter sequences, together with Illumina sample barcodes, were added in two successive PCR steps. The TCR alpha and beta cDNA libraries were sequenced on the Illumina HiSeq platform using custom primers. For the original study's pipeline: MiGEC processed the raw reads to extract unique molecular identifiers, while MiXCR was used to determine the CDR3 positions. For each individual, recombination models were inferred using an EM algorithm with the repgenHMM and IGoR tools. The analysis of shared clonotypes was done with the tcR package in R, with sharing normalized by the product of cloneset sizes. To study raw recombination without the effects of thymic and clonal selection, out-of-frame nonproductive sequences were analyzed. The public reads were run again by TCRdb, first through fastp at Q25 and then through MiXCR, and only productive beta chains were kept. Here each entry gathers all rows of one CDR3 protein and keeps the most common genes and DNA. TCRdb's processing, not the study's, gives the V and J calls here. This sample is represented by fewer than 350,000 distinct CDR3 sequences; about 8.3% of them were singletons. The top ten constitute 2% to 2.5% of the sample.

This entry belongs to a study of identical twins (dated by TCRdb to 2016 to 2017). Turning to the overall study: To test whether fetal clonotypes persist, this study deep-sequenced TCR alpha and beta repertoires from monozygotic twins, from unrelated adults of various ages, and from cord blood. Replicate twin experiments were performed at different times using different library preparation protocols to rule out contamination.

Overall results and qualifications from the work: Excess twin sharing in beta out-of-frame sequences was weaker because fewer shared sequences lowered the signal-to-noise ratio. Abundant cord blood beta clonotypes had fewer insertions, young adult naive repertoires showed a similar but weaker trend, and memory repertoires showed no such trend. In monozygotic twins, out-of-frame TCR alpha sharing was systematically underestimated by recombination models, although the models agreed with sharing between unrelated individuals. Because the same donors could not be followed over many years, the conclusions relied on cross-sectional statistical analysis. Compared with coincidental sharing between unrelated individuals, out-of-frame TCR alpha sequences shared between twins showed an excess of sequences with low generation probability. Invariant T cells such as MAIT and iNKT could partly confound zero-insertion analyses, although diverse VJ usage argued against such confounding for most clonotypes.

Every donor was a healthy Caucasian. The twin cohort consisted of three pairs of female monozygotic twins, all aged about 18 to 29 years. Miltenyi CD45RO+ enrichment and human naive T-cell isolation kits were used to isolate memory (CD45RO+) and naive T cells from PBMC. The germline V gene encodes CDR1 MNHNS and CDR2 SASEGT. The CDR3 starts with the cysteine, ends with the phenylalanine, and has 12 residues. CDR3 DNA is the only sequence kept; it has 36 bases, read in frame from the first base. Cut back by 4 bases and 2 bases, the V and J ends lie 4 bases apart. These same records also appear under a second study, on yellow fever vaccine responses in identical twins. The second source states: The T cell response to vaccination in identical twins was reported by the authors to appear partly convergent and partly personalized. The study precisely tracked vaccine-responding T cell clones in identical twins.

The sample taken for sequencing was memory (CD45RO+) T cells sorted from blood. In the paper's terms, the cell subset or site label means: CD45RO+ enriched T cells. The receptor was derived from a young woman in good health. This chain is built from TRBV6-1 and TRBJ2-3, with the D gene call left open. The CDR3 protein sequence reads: CASSGATDTQYF. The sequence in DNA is TGTGCCAGCAGTGGAGCCACAGATACGCAGTATTTT.